This passage covers 17 T cell receptor beta chains from one sample sequenced in a study of Ad26.COV2.S vaccination and SARS-CoV-2 variants. Treatment reported: around 19 received Ad26.COV2.S at low or high dose, single or two shots; roughly five received placebo; per-sample allocation not given. The samples date from day 63 after the first vaccine or placebo injection. This table comes from immunoSEQ multiplex PCR, and its TCRdb copy is limited to in-frame clones, with some not included. The sample lists around 340,000 clones, less than 90% seen once, with around 6.6% in the top ten. Sequenced material: peripheral blood, taken in a trial of Ad26.COV2.S vaccine versus placebo. These TCRs come from a person aged 18-60 years who received the Ad26.COV2.S COVID-19 vaccine or a placebo.

This rearrangement joins TRBV5-1 to TRBJ2-3; 7 nucleotides align to TRBD2. With 3 bases clipped from V and 4 bases from J, the junction kept 11 bases outside the gene matches. This CDR3 contains 16 residues. Per the germline V gene, CDR1 is SGHRS and CDR2 is YFSETQ. The CDR3 region has the DNA TGCGCCAGCAGCTCCAGGTCTAGCGGACTTCCAGATACGCAGTATTTT. Residues: CASSSRSSGLPDTQYF.

This rearrangement joins TRBV25-1 to TRBJ1-1; D possibly corresponds to TRBD1 (5 bases). The CDR3 sequence is 15 residues long. Germline V gene data show CDR1 as MGHDK and CDR2 as SYGVNS. Trimming stripped 4 bases from V and 1 base from J, with 13 bases between. The CDR3 DNA is TGTGCCAGCAGTGTCCCGGGACTCGCGAACACTGAAGCTTTCTTT. This translates into CASSVPGLANTEAFF.

This chain connects TRBV6-5 to TRBJ2-7; 7 bases align to TRBD1. In germline, CDR1 is MNHEY, CDR2 SVGAGI. The CDR3 loop spans 14 amino acids. J lost 0 bases, V lost 6 bases, and 5 bases had no gene match. The CDR3 DNA reads as TGTGCCAGCAGCCGGACAGGCGACTCCTACGAGCAGTACTTC. It translates to CASSRTGDSYEQYF.

This chain joins TRBV5-1 and TRBJ2-1; a possible D gene is TRBD1 (5 bases). V lost 5 bases and J 3 bases, leaving 18 bases between the germline ends. The CDR3 sequence is 16 residues long. Germline CDR1 SGHRS, CDR2 YFSETQ. The CDR3: CASRLIPQGFYNEQFF. CDR3 in DNA: TGCGCCAGCAGACTCATACCCCAGGGATTCTACAATGAGCAGTTCTTC.

The rearrangement links TRBV9 to TRBJ1-1; D unclear. Trimming removed 0 bases from V and 7 bases from J, with 10 bases in between. The germline gives CDR1 SGDLS, CDR2 YYNGEE. The CDR3 has 13 residues. The CDR3 DNA sequence: TGTGCCAGCAGCGTAGTCGGCTCGTTTGAAGCTTTCTTT. Amino acids: CASSVVGSFEAFF.

V gene TRBV27 combines with J gene TRBJ2-3; no firm D call. The CDR3 is made up of 13 amino acids. Germline V gene lookup returns CDR1 MNHEY and CDR2 SMNVEV (reference sequence). Trimming stripped 7 bases from V and 7 bases from J, with 15 bases between. DNA of the CDR3: TGTGCCAGCACTCCCTTGTTTATGAATACGCAGTATTTT. Translation: CASTPLFMNTQYF.

This clone was counted a single time. The chain links TRBV4-1 to TRBJ1-1, with 7 nucleotides matching TRBD1. The V and J ends lost 2 bases and 0 bases, in that order; junction bases with no gene match: 3. CDR3 length: 15 amino acids. From germline, CDR1 is MGHRA and CDR2 YSYEKL. As DNA, the CDR3 is TGCGCCAGCAGCCAAAAGACAGGGTTGAACACTGAAGCTTTCTTT. Translated: CASSQKTGLNTEAFF.

The gene calls are TRBV7-3 and TRBJ1-5; TRBD1 matches at 7 bases. Per germline, CDR1 SGHTA and CDR2 FQGTGA. Unmatched junction bases numbered 19, after V lost 2 bases and J lost 0 bases. The CDR3 is 21 residues long. This chain's CDR3 is CASSLLGSWGTVPYSNQPQHF. Here the CDR3 DNA reads TGTGCCAGCAGCTTATTGGGAAGTTGGGGGACAGTTCCCTATAGCAATCAGCCCCAGCATTTT.

This clone showed up just a few times. The chain couples TRBV6-2 or TRBV6-3 to TRBJ1-5, with D perhaps TRBD1 (5 bases). The V end lost 3 bases, the J end lost 0 bases, and 15 bases lay between the germline ends. Germline V CDR1 and CDR2: MNHEY, SVGEGT. There are 17 residues in the CDR3. CDR3 coding DNA: TGTGCCAGCAGTTATAATACGGGGCCGTATAGCAATCAGCCCCAGCATTTT. It encodes CASSYNTGPYSNQPQHF.

Here the CDR3 DNA reads TGTGCCAGCAGTGAACTAGCGGGGTTGTTTTTT. It yields the protein CASSELAGLFF. The chain links TRBV25-1 to TRBJ2-2; TRBD2 matches 9 bases. Germline values: CDR1 MGHDK, CDR2 SYGVNS. The CDR3 is 11 amino acids. V lost 2 bases, J lost 15 bases, and 1 base stayed unmatched.

This clone was seen only a few times. The chain uses TRBV15 and TRBJ2-1, with 12 bases matching TRBD2. Trimming took 10 bases from V and 4 from J; bases not matched to a gene: 17. CDR3 length: 18 residues. The germline CDR1 and CDR2 sequences are LNHNV and YYDKDF (reference sequence). CDR3 nucleotide sequence: TGTGCCATAAAGCTAGCGGGGGGGCCCCCTCCGATTTACAATGAGCAGTTCTTC. Translation gives CAIKLAGGPPPIYNEQFF.

The chain has TRBV7-2 and TRBJ1-2, with D possibly matching TRBD1 (6 bases). CDR3 length: 15 residues. V was shortened by 1 base and J by 8 bases, with 17 bases between the two germline ends. The germline CDR1 and CDR2 sequences are SGHTA and FQGNSA. This chain's CDR3 is CASSLGQGGTWGYTF. CDR3 coding DNA: TGTGCCAGCAGCTTAGGTCAGGGTGGGACATGGGGCTACACCTTC.

The rearrangement joins TRBV15 to TRBJ1-4; D is unresolved. This CDR3 is built from 15 residues. CDR1 LNHNV and CDR2 YYDKDF come from the germline V gene (reference sequence). Trimming took 4 bases from V and 6 from J, leaving 15 bases between them. The CDR3: CATSKGQAGDEKLFF. CDR3 bases: TGTGCCACCAGCAAAGGCCAGGCTGGGGATGAAAAACTGTTTTTT.

This chain uses TRBV9 with TRBJ2-2; TRBD2 is a possible D gene (5 bases). V shed 3 bases and J shed 8 bases, with 14 bases lying between them. The V gene's germline CDR1 is SGDLS and CDR2 YYNGEE. The CDR3 length is 14 residues. CDR3 DNA sequence: TGTGCCAGCAGCGCGGACTTCATGGTGGGGGAGCTGTTTTTT. The encoded protein is CASSADFMVGELFF.

J is TRBJ2-3 and V is TRBV5-1; the D is unclear. Germline V gene data show CDR1 as SGHRS and CDR2 as YFSETQ. CDR3 length: 15 residues. Trimming removed 2 bases at V and 2 bases at J, with 12 bases between. The CDR3 sequence: CASSFQQTLTDTQYF. The CDR3 bases are TGCGCCAGCAGCTTCCAACAAACCCTCACAGATACGCAGTATTTT.

This rearrangement joins TRBV27 to TRBJ1-1; D is ambiguous. Between the trimmed V and J ends, which lost 7 bases and 1 base, there was a span of 13 bases. This CDR3 spans 14 amino acids. CDR1 and CDR2 from the germline V gene are MNHEY and SMNVEV (reference sequence). CDR3 sequence (DNA): TGTGCCAGCAAGACACTTGACGAGAACACTGAAGCTTTCTTT. This encodes CASKTLDENTEAFF.

This chain uses TRBV19 with TRBJ1-2; no definite D call. V was pared by 9 bases and J by 3 bases, with 14 bases between. Germline V gene lookup returns CDR1 LNHDA and CDR2 SQIVND (reference sequence). This CDR3 has 13 residues. The CDR3 here is CASLTYGDYGYTF. The CDR3 nucleotides are TGTGCCAGCCTGACCTATGGGGACTATGGCTACACCTTC.